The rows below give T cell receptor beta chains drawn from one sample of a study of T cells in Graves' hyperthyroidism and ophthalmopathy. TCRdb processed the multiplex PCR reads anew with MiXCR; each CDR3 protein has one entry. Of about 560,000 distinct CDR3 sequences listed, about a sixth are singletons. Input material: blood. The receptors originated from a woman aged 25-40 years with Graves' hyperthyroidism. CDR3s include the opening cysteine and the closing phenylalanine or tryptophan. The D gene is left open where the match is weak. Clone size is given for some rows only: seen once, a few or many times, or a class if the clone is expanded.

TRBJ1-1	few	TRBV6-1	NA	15	TGTGCCAGCAGTGAAGCCTTCCGCATGAACACTGAAGCTTTCTTT	CASSEAFRMNTEAFF
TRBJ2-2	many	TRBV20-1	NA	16	TGCAGTGCTCCCCAGGGGGGGACCTTGAACACCGGGGAGCTGTTTTTT	CSAPQGGTLNTGELFF
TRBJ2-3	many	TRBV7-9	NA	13	TGTGCCAGCAGCTTTTCGGTAGCGGATACGCAGTATTTT	CASSFSVADTQYF
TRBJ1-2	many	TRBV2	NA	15	TGTGCCAGCAGTGATACAGGTCAGGAGAACTATGGCTACACCTTC	CASSDTGQENYGYTF
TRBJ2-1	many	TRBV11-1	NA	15	TGTGCCAGCAGCTTAGGTGGGAGATACTACAATGAGCAGTTCTTC	CASSLGGRYYNEQFF
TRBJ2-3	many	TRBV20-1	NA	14	TGCAGTGCTTCGGGAGAAACCGGAAGAGATACGCAGTATTTT	CSASGETGRDTQYF
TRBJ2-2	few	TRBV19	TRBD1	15	TGTGCCAGTAGGGCTACACAGGGGTACACCGGGGAGCTGTTTTTT	CASRATQGYTGELFF
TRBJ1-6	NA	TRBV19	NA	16	TGTGCCAGTAGTATAGCTGTACGCCCAGGGAATTCACCCCTCCACTTT	CASSIAVRPGNSPLHF
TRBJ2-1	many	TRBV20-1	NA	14	TGCAGTGCTAGAGTCGGTTGGGTCTACAATGAGCAGTTCTTC	CSARVGWVYNEQFF
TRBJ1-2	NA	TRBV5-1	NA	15	TGCGCCAGCAGCTTGATGGGGGGTATCAACTATGGCTACACCTTC	CASSLMGGINYGYTF
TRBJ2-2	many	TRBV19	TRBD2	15	TGTGCCAGTAGTATACTAGCGGCGAACACCGGGGAGCTGTTTTTT	CASSILAANTGELFF
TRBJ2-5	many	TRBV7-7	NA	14	TGTGCTAGCAGTGCGCGAGGGGGGCTGGAGACCCAGTACTTC	CASSARGGLETQYF
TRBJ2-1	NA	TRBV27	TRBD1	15	TGTGCCAGCAGTCCGAACAGGGGGCTTAACAATGAGCGGTTCTTC	CASSPNRGLNNERFF
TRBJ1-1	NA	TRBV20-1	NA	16	TGCAGTGCTAGCGTTTTTCGGCAGACAGACTACACTGAAGCTTTCTTT	CSASVFRQTDYTEAFF
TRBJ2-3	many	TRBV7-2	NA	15	TGTGCCAGCAGCTTAGTTTACGGGGAGACAGATACGCAGTATTTT	CASSLVYGETDTQYF
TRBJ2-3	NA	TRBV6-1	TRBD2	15	TGTGCCAGCAGGGCCCGGGGGGGTAGCACAGATACGCAGTATTTT	CASRARGGSTDTQYF
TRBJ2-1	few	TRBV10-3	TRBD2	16	TGTGCCATCAGTGCAAATAGCGGGAGCTCCTACAATGAGCAGTTCTTC	CAISANSGSSYNEQFF
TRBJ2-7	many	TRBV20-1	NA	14	TGCAGTGCTAGAGATCGGGGGCGAGGCTACGAGCAGTACTTC	CSARDRGRGYEQYF
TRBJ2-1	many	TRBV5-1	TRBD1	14	TGCGCCAGCAGCTTGGGGGACAGGGCCAATGAGCAGTTCTTC	CASSLGDRANEQFF
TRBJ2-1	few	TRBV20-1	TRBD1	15	TGCAGTGCTAGGGACAGGCGAAGCTCCTACAATGAGCAGTTCTTC	CSARDRRSSYNEQFF
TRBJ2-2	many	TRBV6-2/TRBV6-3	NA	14	TGTGCCAGCAGTTACAGGAGGAACACCGGGGAGCTGTTTTTT	CASSYRRNTGELFF
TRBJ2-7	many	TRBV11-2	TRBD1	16	TGTGCCAGCAGCTTAGCTTTCCCCAGGGGGTCCTACGAGCAGTACTTC	CASSLAFPRGSYEQYF
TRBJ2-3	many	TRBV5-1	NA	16	TGCGCCAGCAGCTTGGATTGGGCGACTAGCACAGATACGCAGTATTTT	CASSLDWATSTDTQYF
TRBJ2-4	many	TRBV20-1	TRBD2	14	TGCAGTGCAATCGGACTAGCGGGAGCGGACATTCAGTACTTC	CSAIGLAGADIQYF
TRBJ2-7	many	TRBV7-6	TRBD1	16	TGTGCCAGCAGCTTAGAGGCGACCGGGACAGGTGAACAGCAGTACTTC	CASSLEATGTGEQQYF
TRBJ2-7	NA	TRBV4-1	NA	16	TGCGCCAGCAGCCAAGGCGGGCGGGGTCGGGGGAGGGAGCAGTACTTC	CASSQGGRGRGREQYF
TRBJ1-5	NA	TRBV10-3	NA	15	TGTGCCATCAGTGAATCACTCAGAGGGAATCAGCCCCAGCATTTT	CAISESLRGNQPQHF
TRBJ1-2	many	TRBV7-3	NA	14	TGTGCCAGCAGCTTAAATTCTGAAGGCTATGGCTACACCTTC	CASSLNSEGYGYTF
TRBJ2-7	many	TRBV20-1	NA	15	TGCAGTGCTAGAAACTTAGCGGAAAGCTCCTACGAGCAGTACTTC	CSARNLAESSYEQYF
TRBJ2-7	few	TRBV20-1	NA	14	TGCAGTGCTAGAGATCCGGGCAGAGCCTACGAGCAGTACTTC	CSARDPGRAYEQYF
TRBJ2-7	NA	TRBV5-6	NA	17	TGTGCCAGCAGCTCCACCCGGCAGGGACTTCTAGCCTACGAGCAGTACTTC	CASSSTRQGLLAYEQYF
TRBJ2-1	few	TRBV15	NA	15	TGTGCCACCAGCGACCTTTCTGATTTGAATAATGAGCAGTTCTTC	CATSDLSDLNNEQFF
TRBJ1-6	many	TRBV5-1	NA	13	TGCGCCAGCCGGGACTCCTATAATTCACCCCTCCACTTT	CASRDSYNSPLHF
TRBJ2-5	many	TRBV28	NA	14	TGTGCAGCCGGGAAGGGCGTCTTTGAAGAGACCCAGTACTTC	CAAGKGVFEETQYF
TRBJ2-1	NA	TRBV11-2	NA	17	TGTGCCAGCAGCTTAGTTCCGGGGTCGAGCTCCTACAATGAGCAGTTCTTC	CASSLVPGSSSYNEQFF
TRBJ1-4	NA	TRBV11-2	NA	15	TGTGCCAGCAGCAGGGGATGGGGAACTAATGAAAAACTGTTTTTT	CASSRGWGTNEKLFF
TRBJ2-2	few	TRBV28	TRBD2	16	TGTGCCAGCAGGGCCACCGGGACTATAGACACCGGGGAGCTGTTTTTT	CASRATGTIDTGELFF
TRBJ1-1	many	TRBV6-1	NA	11	TGTGCCAGCAGTAAGGGCCCGGGAGCTTTCTTT	CASSKGPGAFF
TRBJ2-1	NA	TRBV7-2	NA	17	TGTGCCAGCAGCTCCCCGGACGGCGAGCTTTTTTACAATGAGCAGTTCTTC	CASSSPDGELFYNEQFF
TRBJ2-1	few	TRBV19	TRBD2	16	TGTGCCAGTAGTATAGATCTACTAGCGGGATATACTGAGCAGTTCTTC	CASSIDLLAGYTEQFF
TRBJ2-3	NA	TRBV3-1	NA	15	TGTGCCAGCAGTCCCGGACGGTCAACCACAGATACGCAGTATTTT	CASSPGRSTTDTQYF
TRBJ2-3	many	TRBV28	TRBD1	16	TGTGCCAGCACCTCTCCATGGACAGGGGGCAAAGATACGCAGTATTTT	CASTSPWTGGKDTQYF
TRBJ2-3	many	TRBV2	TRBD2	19	TGTGCCAGCAGTGAAGAACTAGCGGGAGAGGGAATTGGCACAGATACGCAGTATTTT	CASSEELAGEGIGTDTQYF
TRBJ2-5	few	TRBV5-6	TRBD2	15	TGTGCCAGCAGCACGGACACCCCGACGGGGGGGACCCAGTACTTC	CASSTDTPTGGTQYF
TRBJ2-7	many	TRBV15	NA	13	TGTGCCACCAGCAGAGATCTGATTTACGAGCAGTACTTC	CATSRDLIYEQYF
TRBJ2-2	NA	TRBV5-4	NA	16	TGTGCCAGCAGCCAACCCCGGCGGGAGAACACCGGGGAGCTGTTTTTT	CASSQPRRENTGELFF
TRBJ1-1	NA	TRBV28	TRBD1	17	TGTGCCAGCAGTTTCCGGGGACAGGGGAGGGGCACAACTGAAGCTTTCTTT	CASSFRGQGRGTTEAFF
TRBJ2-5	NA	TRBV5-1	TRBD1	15	TGCGCCAGCAGCCCGGACAGGGAAGGGTTAGAGACCCAGTACTTC	CASSPDREGLETQYF
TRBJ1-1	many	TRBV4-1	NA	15	TGCGCCAGCAGCCATTCAGACAGTGGGAACACTGAAGCTTTCTTT	CASSHSDSGNTEAFF
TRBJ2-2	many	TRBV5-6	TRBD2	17	TGTGCCAGCAGCCAGGCCGGGACTAGCGGGATAGGCGGGGAGCTGTTTTTT	CASSQAGTSGIGGELFF
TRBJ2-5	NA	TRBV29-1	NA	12	TGCAGCGTTGTGGTGGGATACGGGACCCAGTACTTC	CSVVVGYGTQYF
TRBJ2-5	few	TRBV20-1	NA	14	TGCAGTGCACCAACGAGGGAATGGGAGGAGACCCAGTACTTC	CSAPTREWEETQYF
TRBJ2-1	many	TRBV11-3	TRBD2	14	TGTGCCAGCAGCGTGGGACTAGCGGACAATGAGCAGTTCTTC	CASSVGLADNEQFF
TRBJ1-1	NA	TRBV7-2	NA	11	TGTGCCAGCAGCCTCTACGGGGGAGCTTTCTTT	CASSLYGGAFF
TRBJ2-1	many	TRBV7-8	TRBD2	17	TGTGCCAGCAGCTCGACTAGCGGGAGGGTACAAAACAATGAGCAGTTCTTC	CASSSTSGRVQNNEQFF